The next 8 T cell receptor beta chains were all read from a single sample in a study of T cell responses to AZD1222 COVID-19 vaccine (dated by TCRdb to the early 2020s). The method behind the library was the immunoSEQ multiplex PCR assay. As stored in TCRdb, this immuneACCESS dataset retains in-frame rearrangements with V and J assigned. A fraction of the clones does not appear; measured against another copy, unresolved V genes explain less than half of the discrepancy, and the remainder lacks a known reason. This sample holds roughly 70,000 clones; roughly 84% were observed only once. The ten most abundant clones make up 15% to 20% of the sample. The label giving this sample's time point can be read as: baseline before first vaccination. The sample in question was peripheral blood, obtained on day 0 of AZD1222 vaccination. All receptors come from an adult in good health.

This clone was found a few times. The rearrangement links TRBV30 to TRBJ2-5; D assignment may be TRBD1 or TRBD2 (5 bases each). The CDR3 is made up of 14 amino acids. The ends were cut back, 5 bases at V and 3 bases at J, with 16 bases in the middle. Looked up from germline, CDR1 is GTSNPN and CDR2 is SVGIG (reference sequence). CDR3 DNA sequence: TGTGCCTGGGGGTCCGGGGCAAATAAAGAGACCCAGTACTTC. Protein: CAWGSGANKETQYF.

The chain is built from TRBV6-1 and TRBJ1-2; D is ambiguous. The germline gives CDR1 MNHNS, CDR2 SASEGT. CDR3 size: 12 residues. V dropped 2 bases and J dropped 5 bases, with 6 bases sitting between them. For the CDR3, the DNA is TGTGCCAGCAGTGAATTGGGGTATGGCTACACCTTC. Protein product: CASSELGYGYTF.

This clone was seen once. V is TRBV6-5 and J is TRBJ1-1; 8 positions match TRBD1. The CDR3 has 13 amino acids. Germline V gives CDR1 MNHEY, CDR2 SVGAGI. V lost 6 bases, J lost 3 bases, and 3 bases stayed unmatched. CDR3: CASRQDRDTEAFF. In DNA, the CDR3 is TGTGCCAGCAGACAGGACAGGGACACTGAAGCTTTCTTT.

This chain connects TRBV2 to TRBJ2-2, with D perhaps matching TRBD1 (5 bases). Germline V CDR1 and CDR2: SNHLY, FYNNEI. V shed 1 base and J shed 1 base, with 7 bases lying between them. The CDR3 contains 15 residues. The CDR3 bases are TGTGCCAGCAGTGAAGGGGGCCAGAACACCGGGGAGCTGTTTTTT. Translated, it gives CASSEGGQNTGELFF.

This clone was seen more than once but under ten times. CDR3 region: CASAWGGKGTEAFF. The DNA of the CDR3 is TGTGCTAGTGCCTGGGGAGGGAAGGGCACTGAAGCTTTCTTT. J is TRBJ1-1 and V is TRBV12-5; D remains unclear. This CDR3 spans 14 amino acids. CDR1 and CDR2 (germline): LGHNT, FRNRAP. V lost 7 bases and J lost 4, with 16 bases in between.

This chain joins TRBV28 and TRBJ1-2; 9 bases map to TRBD1. Germline assignment: CDR1 MDHEN and CDR2 SYDVKM. The CDR3 sequence is 12 residues long. Germline trimming cut 10 bases from V and 6 bases from J; bases unmatched to any gene: 6. DNA of the CDR3: TGTGCCACCAGACAGGGGGTAGATGGCTACACCTTC. This codes for CATRQGVDGYTF.

J is TRBJ1-1 and V is TRBV6-5; D is unclear. Trimming took off 4 bases at V and 3 bases at J, with 6 bases between the two ends. The CDR3 has 12 amino acids. Per germline, CDR1 MNHEY and CDR2 SVGAGI. The CDR3 sequence: CASSSGDTEAFF. CDR3 sequence (DNA): TGTGCCAGCAGTTCCGGGGACACTGAAGCTTTCTTT.

The rearrangement uses TRBV2 and TRBJ2-5; TRBD2 matches 11 bases. Trimming took 3 bases from V and 4 from J; bases not matched to a gene: 4. The CDR3 covers 15 residues. In germline, CDR1 is SNHLY, CDR2 FYNNEI. The CDR3 is CASSELLAGGETQYF. The CDR3 region has the DNA TGTGCCAGCAGTGAGTTGCTAGCGGGAGGAGAGACCCAGTACTTC.